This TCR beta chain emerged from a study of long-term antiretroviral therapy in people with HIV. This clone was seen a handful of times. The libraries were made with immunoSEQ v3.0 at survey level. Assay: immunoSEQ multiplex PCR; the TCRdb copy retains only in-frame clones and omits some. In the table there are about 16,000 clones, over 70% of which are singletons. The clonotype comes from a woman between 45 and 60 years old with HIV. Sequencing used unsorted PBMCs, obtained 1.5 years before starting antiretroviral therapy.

The CDR3 here is CASSAAFGRGKYNEQFF. The CDR3 nucleotides read TGTGCCAGCAGCGCAGCGTTTGGGCGGGGGAAGTACAATGAGCAGTTCTTC. The genes are TRBV5-4 and TRBJ2-1; TRBD2 agrees at 7 bases. Germline V gene data show CDR1 as SGHNT and CDR2 as YYREEE (reference sequence). The CDR3 loop spans 17 amino acids. The J segment lost 4 bases and the V segment lost 4 bases, leaving 14 bases of the junction unmatched.